The entry below gives a single TCR beta chain sequence along with its context. Germline values: CDR1 ENHRY, CDR2 SYGVKD. Trimming removed 4 bases from V and 2 bases from J; junction bases left unmatched: 7. The CDR3 runs 15 residues. The entry originates in a study of blood T cell repertoires in COVID-19. The table came from immunoSEQ multiplex PCR; TCRdb's copy has only in-frame clones and leaves some out. The sample includes about 260,000 clones, 85% to 90% of them seen just once. V gene TRBV10-3 combines with J gene TRBJ1-2, with 7 positions matching TRBD1. Input material: PBMCs or T cells enriched from blood (not recorded which). The receptor was isolated from a woman between 18 and 29 years old who had recovered from COVID-19. The CDR3 DNA reads as TGTGCCATCAGTGTGGGGACAGCAACAAACTATGGCTACACCTTC. Translated, it gives CAISVGTATNYGYTF.